Listed below are T cell receptor beta chains from one sample, sequenced in a study of blood T cell repertoires in COVID-19. Assay: immunoSEQ multiplex PCR; the TCRdb copy retains only in-frame clones and omits some. Of about 230,000 clones listed, 83% are singletons. The sequencing input was peripheral blood. These TCRs come from a woman aged 70-85 years with active or convalescent COVID-19. Both conserved end residues are part of each CDR3. Fields, in order: J gene, D gene, V gene, clone size, CDR3 DNA, CDR3 protein. D genes are given only for firm matches. Not all rows give a size; the values are once, few, many and, for expanded clones, a class.

J: TRBJ2-7; D: NA; V: TRBV20-1; size: NA; DNA: TGCAGTGCTAGTAAGGGGGCCTACGAGCAGTACTTC; CDR3: CSASKGAYEQYF
J: TRBJ2-1; D: TRBD2; V: TRBV9; size: NA; DNA: TGTGCCAGCAGCGCCCGGACTAGCGGGGGTTACAATGAGCAGTTCTTC; CDR3: CASSARTSGGYNEQFF
J: TRBJ2-2; D: TRBD2; V: TRBV6-4; size: few; DNA: TGTGCCAGCAGTAAGGCGGGAGGAAACACCGGGGAGCTGTTTTTT; CDR3: CASSKAGGNTGELFF
J: TRBJ2-7; D: NA; V: TRBV5-1; size: NA; DNA: TGCGCCAGCAGCTTGGCCCGGTGGCGGGATAGCTCCTACGAGCAGTACTTC; CDR3: CASSLARWRDSSYEQYF
J: TRBJ1-1; D: NA; V: TRBV5-1; size: NA; DNA: TGCGCCAGCAGCCGCGTGGGCATGAACACTGAAGCTTTCTTT; CDR3: CASSRVGMNTEAFF
J: TRBJ2-2; D: TRBD2; V: TRBV7-3; size: NA; DNA: TGTGCCAGCAGCATTACTAGCGGGTACACCGGGGAGCTGTTTTTT; CDR3: CASSITSGYTGELFF
J: TRBJ1-5; D: NA; V: TRBV6-6; size: NA; DNA: TGTGCCAGCAGTTACAGGAGCGGTAATCAGCCCCAGCATTTT; CDR3: CASSYRSGNQPQHF
J: TRBJ2-7; D: NA; V: TRBV7-6; size: few; DNA: TGTGCCAGCAGCTCTGGAGGGCTTCGGGAGCAGTACTTC; CDR3: CASSSGGLREQYF
J: TRBJ1-2; D: NA; V: TRBV4-1; size: NA; DNA: TGCGCCAGCAGCCAACCACAACTCGACCGAGGTGGCTACACCTTC; CDR3: CASSQPQLDRGGYTF
J: TRBJ1-4; D: NA; V: TRBV28; size: few; DNA: TGTGCCAGCACCAGGGAAGATGTAGGAAAACTGTTTTTT; CDR3: CASTREDVGKLFF
J: TRBJ2-4; D: TRBD1; V: TRBV7-2; size: few; DNA: TGTGCCAGCAGCCCTAGACAGGGGGGGATGGACATTCAGTACTTC; CDR3: CASSPRQGGMDIQYF
J: TRBJ1-5; D: NA; V: TRBV10-3; size: NA; DNA: TGTGCCATATGCCCGACTGCTGCTCAGCCCCAGCATTTT; CDR3: CAICPTAAQPQHF